Detailed here is one TCR beta chain. This sample is part of a study of CD8+ T cells in alopecia areata. Isolated RNA was reverse transcribed into cDNA used as the sequencing template. TCRdb's table, derived via immunoSEQ multiplex PCR, lists solely in-frame clones and lacks some. The sample includes approximately 120,000 clones, 47% of them seen just once. This CDR3 contains 13 residues. V was trimmed by 6 bases and J by 2 bases, leaving 9 bases between them. From germline, CDR1 is SGDLS and CDR2 YYNGEE. This TCR came from a human donor with alopecia areata. Material: NKG2D-low CD8+ T cells sorted from blood. V usage is TRBV9 and J usage is TRBJ1-5; D may be TRBD1 (5 bases). Here the CDR3 DNA reads TGTGCCAGCAACCAGGGTGGCAATCAGCCCCAGCATTTT. Its protein is CASNQGGNQPQHF.